This TCR beta chain was sequenced in a study of T cell responses to AZD1222 COVID-19 vaccine. Method: immunoSEQ multiplex PCR; TCRdb's copy keeps in-frame clones and lacks some. The top ten clones hold approximately 21% of a sample with 90,000 or so clones, around nine tenths of them seen once. Comments on this clone: The antigen is unknown.

Study-level findings and limits: As reported, nearly half of all spike-specific TCRs target variant regions that are unmutated.

V lost 5 bases, J lost 4 bases, and 6 bases stayed unmatched. The CDR3 has 14 amino acids. Germline values: CDR1 SGHTA, CDR2 FQGTGA. This sequence was found in an adult in good health. The chain recombines TRBV7-3 with TRBJ1-1, with TRBD1 matching over 8 bases. The specimen was peripheral blood, collected on day 0 of AZD1222 vaccination. The CDR3 loop reads CASSPGQGSTEAFF. The CDR3 DNA sequence: TGTGCCAGCAGCCCCGGACAGGGCTCCACTGAAGCTTTCTTT.